What follows is one T cell receptor beta chain and its context. What it binds is not known. Every sample had a minimum of 6.5 million PBMCs isolated. The data are from a study of blood T cells in healthy people across ages. A second roughly 6 to 11 cycle PCR used barcoded and J-beta primers. TCRdb re-called the 5' RACE reads with MiXCR, one entry per CDR3 protein. Among about 560,000 distinct CDR3 sequences listed, about 28% were seen once. Study observations and caveats: Naive CD4+ cell counts and diversity both ran higher in long-lived than in aged donors. TCR beta diversity per million T cells fell roughly linearly with age. Diversity figures derived from one million T cells were judged to underestimate the true value.

CDR3 size: 15 residues. V dropped 0 bases and J dropped 6 bases, with 15 bases sitting between them. CDR1 is LGHNA and CDR2 is YSLEER in the germline V gene. Separately, the same data were catalogued under a study of T cells of mothers and their children.

The sample consisted of blood. The chain combines TRBV4-3 with TRBJ2-7; TRBD1 or TRBD2 may be the D gene (5 bases each). The TCR sequence derives from a boy aged 2-15 years in good health. The CDR3 spells CASSQEYTGGGEQYF. The CDR3 nucleotides are TGCGCCAGCAGCCAAGAGTACACCGGTGGGGGCGAGCAGTACTTC.